This TCR beta chain derives from a study of blood T cell repertoires in COVID-19. From germline, CDR1 is SGHRS and CDR2 YFSETQ. This CDR3 spans 14 amino acids. V lost 4 bases and J lost 4, with 11 bases in between. In the source study's methods: Estimation of nucleated cell counts relied on the amplification of reference gene primers. Measured with immunoSEQ multiplex PCR; TCRdb has only the in-frame clones, and not every one. The D gene and trimming were derived from the DNA, and the V and J assignments and clone size from that table. The sample consists of tens of thousands of clones, roughly 77% of them appearing once.

This rearrangement joins TRBV5-1 to TRBJ2-2; D perhaps matches TRBD1 (6 bases). Source material: peripheral blood. The origin of this receptor is a human donor in a cohort sampled during active COVID-19. The CDR3 nucleotides are TGCGCCAGCAGCCCGACAGGTTCCACCGGGGAGCTGTTTTTT. It is translated as CASSPTGSTGELFF.